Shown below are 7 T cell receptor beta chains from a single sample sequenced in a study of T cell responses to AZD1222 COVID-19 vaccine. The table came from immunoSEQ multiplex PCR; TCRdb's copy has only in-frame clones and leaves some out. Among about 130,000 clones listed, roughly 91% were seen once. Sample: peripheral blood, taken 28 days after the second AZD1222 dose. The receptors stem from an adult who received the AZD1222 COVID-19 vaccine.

The CDR3 loop is CASSDRGSSSTDTQYF. As DNA, the CDR3 is TGTGCCAGCAGCGACAGGGGGTCCTCTAGCACAGATACGCAGTATTTT. The chain uses TRBV9 and TRBJ2-3, with 8 bases identical to TRBD1. The CDR3 is 16 residues long. J was trimmed by 0 bases and V by 3 bases; bases with no gene match: 6. CDR1 is SGDLS and CDR2 is YYNGEE in the germline V gene.

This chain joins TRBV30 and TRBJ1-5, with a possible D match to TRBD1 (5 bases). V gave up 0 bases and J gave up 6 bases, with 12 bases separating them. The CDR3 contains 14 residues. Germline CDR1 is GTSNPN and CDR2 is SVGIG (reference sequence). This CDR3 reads CAWSVGARGQPQHF. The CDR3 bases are TGTGCCTGGAGTGTAGGGGCCCGAGGTCAGCCCCAGCATTTT.

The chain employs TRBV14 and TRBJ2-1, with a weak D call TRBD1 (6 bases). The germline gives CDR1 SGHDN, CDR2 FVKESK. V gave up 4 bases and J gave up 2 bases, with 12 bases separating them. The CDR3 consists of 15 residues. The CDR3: CASSPSDRPYNEQFF. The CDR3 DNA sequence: TGTGCCAGCAGCCCATCCGACAGGCCCTACAATGAGCAGTTCTTC.

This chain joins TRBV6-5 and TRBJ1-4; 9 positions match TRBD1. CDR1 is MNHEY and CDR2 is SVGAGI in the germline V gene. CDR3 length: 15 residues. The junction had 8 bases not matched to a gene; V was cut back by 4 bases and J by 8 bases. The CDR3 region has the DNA TGTGCCAGCAGTTGGGGGGACAGGGTGGGAGAAAAACTGTTTTTT. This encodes CASSWGDRVGEKLFF.

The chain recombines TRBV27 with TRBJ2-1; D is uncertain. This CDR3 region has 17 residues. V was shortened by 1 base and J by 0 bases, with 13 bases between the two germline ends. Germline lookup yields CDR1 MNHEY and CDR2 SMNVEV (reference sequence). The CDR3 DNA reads TGTGCCAGCAGTTTATTGGCCGGATTGAGCTCCTACAATGAGCAGTTCTTC. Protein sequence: CASSLLAGLSSYNEQFF.

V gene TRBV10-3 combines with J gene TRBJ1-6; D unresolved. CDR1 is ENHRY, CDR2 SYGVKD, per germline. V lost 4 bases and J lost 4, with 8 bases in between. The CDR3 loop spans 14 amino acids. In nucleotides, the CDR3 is TGTGCCATCAGTGTGGGGAATTATAATTCACCCCTCCACTTT. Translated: CAISVGNYNSPLHF.

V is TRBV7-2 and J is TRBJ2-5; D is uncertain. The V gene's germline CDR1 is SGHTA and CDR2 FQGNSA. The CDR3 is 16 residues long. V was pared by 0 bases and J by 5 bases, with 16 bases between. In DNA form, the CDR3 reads TGTGCCAGCAGCTTAGCGTGGACCCCGACCCAGGAGACCCAGTACTTC. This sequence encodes CASSLAWTPTQETQYF.